This entry features one T cell receptor beta chain sequence. Its antigen is unknown. CD4+ cells and CD8+ cells were each obtained through positive magnetic bead selection, and their purity was assessed by flow cytometry. This sample is part of a study of somatic mutations in cytotoxic T cells in rheumatoid arthritis. Study summary: After diagnosis, patient blood (under 34 ml EDTA) was drawn right away, before any treatment was given. A subset of V beta antibody-stained T-cell populations was isolated by flow sorting, reaching nearly 100% purity, and this subset included V beta1+ cells that went on to TCRB sequencing.

V was trimmed by 3 bases and J by 1 base, leaving 12 bases between them. The CDR3 is 15 residues long. Germline lookup yields CDR1 MGHDK and CDR2 SYGVNS. Study findings and constraints: The study found that the largest CD8+ clone exceeded 20% of CD8+ cells in about an eighth of the roughly 65 patients.

Method: immunoSEQ multiplex PCR; TCRdb's copy keeps in-frame clones and lacks some. The sample consists of roughly 20,000 clones, around 81% of them appearing once. The TCR originated in an adult with rheumatoid arthritis. V is TRBV25-1 and J is TRBJ1-1; no clear D. Specimen: CD8+ T cells sorted from blood. This CDR3 is CASSDPRTANTEAFF. The CDR3 bases are TGTGCCAGCAGTGATCCCCGGACCGCGAACACTGAAGCTTTCTTT.